This T cell receptor (beta chain) appears in the sequencing data of a study of cytomegalovirus exposure and HLA in healthy donors. The primer mix had 60 Vbeta and 13 Jbeta primers. Assay used: immunoSEQ multiplex PCR; TCRdb lists only in-frame clones, some missing. The top ten hold 9.5% to 15% of the sample, which has 150,000 to 180,000 clones, approximately 80% seen once. On this clone itself: Germline is not matched at one junction end, which may reflect a read error.

The CDR3 is made up of 11 amino acids. CDR1 is DFQATT, CDR2 SNEGSKA, per germline (reference sequence). Material for sequencing was PBMCs. The chain recombines TRBV20-1 with TRBJ2-5; 8 bases are shared with TRBD2. This TCR came from a young man in good health and CMV-seropositive. The CDR3 loop reads CSARLDSGSHF. DNA for the CDR3: TGCAGTGCTAGACTGGACAGCGGGAGCCACTTC.